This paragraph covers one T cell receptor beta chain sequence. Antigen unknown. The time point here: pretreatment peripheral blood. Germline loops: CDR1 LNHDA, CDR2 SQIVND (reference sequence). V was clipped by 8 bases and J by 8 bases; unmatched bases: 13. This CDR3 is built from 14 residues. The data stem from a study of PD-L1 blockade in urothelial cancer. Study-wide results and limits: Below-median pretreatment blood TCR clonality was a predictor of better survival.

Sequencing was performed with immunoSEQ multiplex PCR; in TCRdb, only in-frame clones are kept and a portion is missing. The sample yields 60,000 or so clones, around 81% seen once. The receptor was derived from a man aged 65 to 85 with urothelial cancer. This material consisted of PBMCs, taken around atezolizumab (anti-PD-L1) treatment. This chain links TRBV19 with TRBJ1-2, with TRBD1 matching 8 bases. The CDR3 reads CASGKDRASVGYTF. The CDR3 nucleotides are TGTGCCAGTGGTAAGGACAGGGCAAGTGTCGGCTACACCTTC.